Following are 30 T cell receptor beta chains from one sample sequenced in a study of T cell responses to AZD1222 COVID-19 vaccine. Here immunoSEQ multiplex PCR was the method, and the copy in TCRdb shows in-frame clones only, minus some. This table holds around 140,000 clones, approximately 95% found once. The sequencing used peripheral blood, collected on day 0 of MenACWY control vaccination. These receptors came from an adult in good health.

This clone appeared once. This sequence joins TRBV15 and TRBJ2-1, with 8 bases lining up with TRBD2. The CDR3 has 15 residues. Trimming removed 0 bases from V and 6 bases from J; junction bases left unmatched: 4. Per the germline V gene, CDR1 is LNHNV and CDR2 is YYDKDF (reference sequence). The chain's CDR3 is CATSRDRTSSNEQFF. CDR3 nucleotide sequence: TGTGCCACCAGCAGAGATAGGACTAGCAGCAATGAGCAGTTCTTC.

This chain links TRBV2 with TRBJ1-1; D is undetermined. Germline V gene data show CDR1 as SNHLY and CDR2 as FYNNEI. Trimming pared 0 bases from V and 4 bases from J, leaving 6 bases between. The CDR3 has 13 amino acids. The CDR3, as DNA: TGTGCCAGCAGTGAAGCGCGGGTCACTGAAGCTTTCTTT. Translated, it gives CASSEARVTEAFF.

The chain couples TRBV19 to TRBJ1-4, with a possible D match to TRBD1 (6 bases). This CDR3 is built from 15 residues. The germline CDR1 and CDR2 sequences are LNHDA and SQIVND (reference sequence). With 11 bases removed from V and 3 bases from J, the gap between germline ends came to 19 bases. Written as DNA, the CDR3 is TGTGCCGCAGGGATGGGGGGCTTTGCTAATGAAAAACTGTTTTTT. It specifies CAAGMGGFANEKLFF.

The rearrangement links TRBV6-5 to TRBJ1-1; D is undetermined. Germline V gene data show CDR1 as MNHEY and CDR2 as SVGAGI. The V gene lost 0 bases and the J gene lost 1 base, with 9 bases spanning the gap. CDR3 length: 15 residues. Here the CDR3 DNA reads TGTGCCAGCAGTTACTCGTCGGGTGGGAACACTGAAGCTTTCTTT. It is translated as CASSYSSGGNTEAFF.

This clone is a singleton in its sample. The CDR3 loop reads CASSRGAEAFF. DNA for the CDR3: TGTGCCAGCAGCAGGGGCGCTGAAGCTTTCTTT. This chain joins TRBV11-2 and TRBJ1-1; D may be TRBD1 (5 bases). The CDR3 contains 11 residues. Per germline, CDR1 SGHAT and CDR2 FQNNGV. The V end was cut by 5 bases, the J end by 6 bases, with 7 bases between.

This sequence joins TRBV7-6 and TRBJ1-4; TRBD1 aligns across 10 bases. The V segment lost 5 bases and the J segment 8 bases; nucleotides outside the gene matches: 8. The CDR3 is made up of 15 amino acids. From germline, CDR1 is SGHVS and CDR2 FNYEAQ. CDR3 amino acids: CASSPDRGRWEKLFF. In nucleotides, the CDR3 is TGTGCCAGCAGCCCCGACAGGGGGCGTTGGGAAAAACTGTTTTTT.

The chain carries TRBV28 and TRBJ1-2, with 9 bases fitting TRBD1. Trimming removed 0 bases from V and 4 bases from J; junction bases left unmatched: 3. The length of the CDR3 is 15 residues. Germline lookup yields CDR1 MDHEN and CDR2 SYDVKM. The CDR3 here is CASSLWTGGPYGYTF. The CDR3, as DNA: TGTGCCAGCAGTTTATGGACAGGGGGTCCCTATGGCTACACCTTC.

The chain combines TRBV9 with TRBJ2-2; no definite D call. Germline V gives CDR1 SGDLS, CDR2 YYNGEE. CDR3 length equals 14 residues. The V gene lost 0 bases and the J gene lost 8 bases, with 11 bases spanning the gap. The CDR3 coding sequence is TGTGCCAGCAGCGTAGACCCGACATCTGGGGAGCTGTTTTTT. Its protein is CASSVDPTSGELFF.

The gene calls are TRBV5-1 and TRBJ2-7; D is ambiguous. Germline CDR1 SGHRS, CDR2 YFSETQ. V was pared by 1 base and J by 6 bases, with 11 bases between. CDR3 length equals 13 residues. For the CDR3, the DNA is TGCGCCAGCAGCTTGAGGGAAATCTCCGAGCAGTACTTC. Its translation is CASSLREISEQYF.

Comment on this clone: This sample also contains other DNA sequences that code for the same CDR3. This chain links TRBV5-1 with TRBJ1-2, with D unclear. Between the trimmed V and J ends, which lost 0 bases and 5 bases, there was a span of 5 bases. The CDR3 has 12 amino acids. Germline CDR1 and CDR2: SGHRS and YFSETQ. As DNA, the CDR3 is TGCGCCAGCAGCTTGGACAGTTATGGCTACACCTTC. As protein: CASSLDSYGYTF.

The CDR3 DNA reads TGTGCCAGCAGTCGTGGGACAGGGGGCAGCTATGGCTACACCTTC. This gives the protein CASSRGTGGSYGYTF. The chain employs TRBV6-5 and TRBJ1-2; 12 positions match TRBD1. J was trimmed by 4 bases and V by 5 bases; bases with no gene match: 5. CDR1 is MNHEY and CDR2 is SVGAGI in the germline V gene. This CDR3 comprises 15 residues.

This clone was detected once. The chain employs TRBV12-3 or TRBV12-4 and TRBJ1-2; a possible D gene is TRBD1 (5 bases). Trimming cost V 6 bases and J 6 bases, with 14 bases left between them. The CDR3 sequence is 13 residues long. For the CDR3, the DNA is TGTGCCAGCAGACGAGGGACCCGCGATGGCTACACCTTC. Its protein product is CASRRGTRDGYTF.

This clone was counted between two and nine times. The rearrangement links TRBV5-1 to TRBJ2-7; the match to TRBD2 covers 8 bases. The V gene end was trimmed by 2 bases and the J gene end by 5 bases; junction bases not matched to a gene: 18. This CDR3 spans 18 amino acids. Looked up from germline, CDR1 is SGHRS and CDR2 is YFSETQ. In nucleotides, the CDR3 is TGCGCCAGCAGCTTAGATGGGAGGGTAAGCGGGAGCAGGCACGAGCAGTACTTC. This gives the protein CASSLDGRVSGSRHEQYF.

This rearrangement joins TRBV15 to TRBJ2-2; maybe TRBD2 (6 bases). Trimming pared 3 bases from V and 8 bases from J, leaving 13 bases between. Germline V lookup: CDR1 LNHNV, CDR2 YYDKDF (reference sequence). The CDR3 totals 14 residues. Here the CDR3 reads CATSSPTGGGELFF. CDR3 nucleotides: TGTGCCACCAGCAGCCCCACCGGGGGTGGGGAGCTGTTTTTT.

The CDR3 loop is CASSQETGGSYEQYF. The CDR3 DNA follows: TGCGCCAGCAGCCAAGAGACAGGCGGCTCCTACGAGCAGTACTTC. The chain carries TRBV4-3 and TRBJ2-7, with D maybe TRBD1 (6 bases). Per germline, CDR1 LGHNA and CDR2 YSLEER. CDR3 length: 15 residues. The V end was cut by 0 bases, the J end by 0 bases, with 9 bases between.

J is TRBJ1-4 and V is TRBV7-9; possibly TRBD1 for D (5 bases). The CDR3 runs to 15 residues. Deletions cut 1 base from V and 5 bases from J, with 11 bases between. Germline values: CDR1 SEHNR, CDR2 FQNEAQ (reference sequence). This chain's CDR3 is CASSLGGQSNEKLFF. The CDR3 nucleotides are TGTGCCAGCAGCTTAGGTGGACAAAGCAATGAAAAACTGTTTTTT.

This chain connects TRBV10-3 to TRBJ1-1; unclear D gene. CDR1 and CDR2 from the germline V gene are ENHRY and SYGVKD. The CDR3 is 12 residues long. The ends were cut back, 0 bases at V and 12 bases at J, with 11 bases in the middle. CDR3 amino acids: CAISESRGTTFF. CDR3 sequence (DNA): TGTGCCATCAGTGAGTCCCGGGGAACAACTTTCTTT.

The chain joins TRBV20-1 to TRBJ1-5; 7 positions agree with TRBD1. The CDR3 has 16 residues. V was clipped by 3 bases and J by 0 bases; unmatched bases: 8. Germline CDR1 DFQATT, CDR2 SNEGSKA (reference sequence). CDR3 DNA sequence: TGCAGTGCTAGTCGGGACAGCCAACATAGCAATCAGCCCCAGCATTTT. Its protein is CSASRDSQHSNQPQHF.

This chain connects TRBV2 to TRBJ1-5, with unresolved D. Between the trimmed V and J ends, which lost 7 bases and 5 bases, there was a span of 12 bases. The CDR3 covers 13 residues. Germline V lookup: CDR1 SNHLY, CDR2 FYNNEI. The CDR3 DNA reads TGTGCCAGCACCTACAGTTCTTATCAGCCCCAGCATTTT. Amino acid sequence: CASTYSSYQPQHF.

V usage is TRBV4-1 and J usage is TRBJ2-5, with 9 bases matching TRBD2. This CDR3 contains 18 residues. V trimming: 0 bases; J trimming: 5 bases; junction bases outside the gene matches: 13. Per germline, CDR1 MGHRA and CDR2 YSYEKL. The CDR3 region has the DNA TGCGCCAGCAGCCAAGAGGGGCGGCTAGCGGGATTTATCGAGACCCAGTACTTC. Translating it yields CASSQEGRLAGFIETQYF.

The chain uses TRBV12-3 or TRBV12-4 and TRBJ1-1; D call uncertain. This CDR3 region has 13 residues. V was clipped by 7 bases and J by 3 bases, with 12 bases between them. The CDR3 protein is CASKGRRDTEAFF. Written as DNA, the CDR3 is TGTGCCAGCAAGGGTCGTAGGGACACTGAAGCTTTCTTT.

Turning to this clone: One end of the junction varies from germline; a read error may be responsible. The chain couples TRBV4-2 to TRBJ1-2, with 11 bases aligning to TRBD1. Per the germline V gene, CDR1 is LGHNA and CDR2 is YNFKEQ. The CDR3 sequence is 14 residues long. The CDR3 reads CASSHPGQGDGYTF. For the CDR3, the DNA is TGTGCCAGCAGCCACCCGGGACAGGGGGATGGCTATACCTTC.

The genes are TRBV4-1 and TRBJ1-4; D is unclear. Germline CDR1 is MGHRA and CDR2 is YSYEKL. The CDR3 contains 13 residues. The germline V and J ends were trimmed by 6 bases and 4 bases, with 9 bases remaining between them. The CDR3 nucleotides are TGCGCCAGCAGTGTGGGCATTAATGAAAAACTGTTTTTT. This encodes CASSVGINEKLFF.

The chain combines TRBV4-2 with TRBJ1-2, with no clear D. The germline gives CDR1 LGHNA, CDR2 YNFKEQ. The V and J ends lost 1 base and 4 bases respectively, with 16 bases between them. CDR3 size: 16 residues. The CDR3 DNA reads TGTGCCAGCAGCCAAGGGACTGCCGACCCGATCTATGGCTACACCTTC. Translating it yields CASSQGTADPIYGYTF.

The chain is built from TRBV15 and TRBJ1-1, with 8 bases lining up with TRBD1. Trimming took 3 bases from V and 0 from J; bases not matched to a gene: 3. The CDR3 length is 15 residues. Germline loops: CDR1 LNHNV, CDR2 YYDKDF (reference sequence). The CDR3 nucleotides are TGTGCCACCAGCAGGGTGACAGGGGTGAACACTGAAGCTTTCTTT. This encodes CATSRVTGVNTEAFF.

This chain joins TRBV10-3 and TRBJ2-7; the D gene is possibly TRBD2 (5 bases). Germline V gene lookup returns CDR1 ENHRY and CDR2 SYGVKD. The CDR3 consists of 17 residues. The ends were cut back, 6 bases at V and 2 bases at J, with 23 bases in the middle. CDR3 nucleotides: TGTGCCATCAGCGGAAGTCCGGGAACTGGGTTCACCTACGAGCAGTACTTC. This gives the protein CAISGSPGTGFTYEQYF.

The J gene is TRBJ2-5, the V gene TRBV7-8; D is unclear. This CDR3 is built from 13 residues. Between the trimmed V and J ends, which lost 5 bases and 8 bases, there was a span of 15 bases. CDR1 SGHVS and CDR2 FQNEAQ come from the germline V gene. The CDR3: CASSPSVSTTQYF. Written as DNA, the CDR3 is TGTGCCAGCAGCCCTAGTGTGAGCACCACCCAGTACTTC.

The V gene is TRBV11-3, the J gene TRBJ1-5; D remains ambiguous. This CDR3 contains 16 residues. V was shortened by 5 bases and J by 0 bases, with 14 bases between the two germline ends. From germline, CDR1 is SGHNT and CDR2 YENEEA. The CDR3 DNA is TGTGCCAGCAGCCCCGGGTCCATGAATAGCAATCAGCCCCAGCATTTT. Encoded protein: CASSPGSMNSNQPQHF.

The chain uses TRBV5-4 and TRBJ1-3; D remains ambiguous. The CDR3 has 15 amino acids. Trimming took 0 bases from V and 0 from J, leaving 7 bases between them. Germline CDR1 SGHNT, CDR2 YYREEE (reference sequence). CDR3 residues: CASSLAPSSGNTIYF. The CDR3 bases are TGTGCCAGCAGCTTGGCCCCGAGCTCTGGAAACACCATATATTTT.

A remark on this clone: Germline is not matched at one junction end, which may reflect a read error. The chain links TRBV6-2 or TRBV6-3 to TRBJ2-7; D assignment may be TRBD1 or TRBD2 (5 bases each). CDR1 is MNHEY, CDR2 SVGEGT, per germline. This CDR3 region has 12 residues. The CDR3 protein is CASSKGTYEQYF. CDR3 DNA sequence: TGTGCCAGCAGTAAGGGGACCTATGAGCAGTACTTC.